Listed below are T cell receptor beta chains from one sample, sequenced in a study of blood T cell repertoires in COVID-19. Sequencing used immunoSEQ multiplex PCR; TCRdb keeps in-frame clones, though not all of them. The sample shows about 140,000 clones, about 82% of them seen only once. The source material was peripheral blood. Source of these receptors: a woman aged 55-75 years with acute or convalescent COVID-19. CDR3s include the opening cysteine and the closing phenylalanine or tryptophan. The D gene is left open where the match is weak.

D gene,J gene,V gene,CDR3 DNA,CDR3 protein
NA,TRBJ2-6,TRBV7-9,TGTGCCAGCAGCTTAAGGGGTTCTGGGGCCAACGTCCTGACTTTC,CASSLRGSGANVLTF
NA,TRBJ2-7,TRBV4-2,TGTGCCAGCAGCCAAGATCAGGGGGGCTACGAGCAGTACTTC,CASSQDQGGYEQYF
TRBD1,TRBJ1-1,TRBV4-1,TGCGCCAGCAGCCCCGGACAGGGGAAACCTAACACTGAAGCTTTCTTT,CASSPGQGKPNTEAFF
NA,TRBJ1-6,TRBV6-6,TGTGCCAGCAGTTACAATCCAGGCCATTCACCCCTCCACTTT,CASSYNPGHSPLHF
TRBD1,TRBJ2-6,TRBV5-8,TGTGCCAGCAGCTCTCTGACAGGGGCTGCTGGGGCCAACGTCCTGACTTTC,CASSSLTGAAGANVLTF
TRBD1,TRBJ1-1,TRBV5-1,TGCGCCAGCAGCACCCAGGGGGCGTCCACTGAAGCTTTCTTT,CASSTQGASTEAFF
TRBD1,TRBJ1-3,TRBV4-2,TGTGCCAGCAGCCAAGACCCGACAGGGGCAGTCGGAAACACCATATATTTT,CASSQDPTGAVGNTIYF
TRBD1,TRBJ1-6,TRBV10-3,TGTGCCACGCGAAGGACAGGGGGCGACTCACCCCTCCACTTT,CATRRTGGDSPLHF
TRBD2,TRBJ2-3,TRBV5-1,TGCGCCAGCAGCTTCGGGAGCGGGGGGGCCTCGGATACGCAGTATTTT,CASSFGSGGASDTQYF
TRBD1,TRBJ1-1,TRBV23-1,TGCGCCAGGATTGACAGGGGGTGTAGCACTGAAGCTTTCTTT,CARIDRGCSTEAFF